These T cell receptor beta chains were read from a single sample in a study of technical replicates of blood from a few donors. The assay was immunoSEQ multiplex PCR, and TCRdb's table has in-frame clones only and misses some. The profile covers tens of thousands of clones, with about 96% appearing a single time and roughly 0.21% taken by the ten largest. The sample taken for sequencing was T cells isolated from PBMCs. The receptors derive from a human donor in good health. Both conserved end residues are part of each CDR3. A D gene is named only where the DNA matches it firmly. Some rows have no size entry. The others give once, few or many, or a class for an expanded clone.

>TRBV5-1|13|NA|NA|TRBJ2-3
CASSLWASDTQYF
TGCGCCAGCAGCTTGTGGGCATCAGATACGCAGTATTTT
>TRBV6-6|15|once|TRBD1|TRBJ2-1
CASSPDRAVYNEQFF
TGTGCCAGCAGTCCGGACAGGGCTGTCTACAATGAGCAGTTCTTC
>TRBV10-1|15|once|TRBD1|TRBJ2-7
CASSESETGGVEQYF
TGCGCCAGCAGTGAGTCCGAGACAGGGGGGGTAGAGCAGTACTTC
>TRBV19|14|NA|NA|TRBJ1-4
CASSKGGETNQLFF
TGTGCCAGTAGTAAAGGGGGGGAAACGAATCAACTGTTTTTT
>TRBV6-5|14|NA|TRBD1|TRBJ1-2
CASSFSTGNYGYTF
TGTGCCAGCAGTTTTTCGACAGGGAACTATGGCTACACCTTC
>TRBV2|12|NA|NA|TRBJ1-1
CASCYRNTEAFF
TGTGCCAGCTGCTACAGAAACACTGAAGCTTTCTTT
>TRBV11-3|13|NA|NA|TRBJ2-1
CASKGLGDNEQFF
TGTGCCAGCAAAGGACTCGGAGACAATGAGCAGTTCTTC
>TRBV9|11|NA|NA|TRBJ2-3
CASSAIDTQYF
TGTGCCAGCAGCGCCATAGATACGCAGTATTTT
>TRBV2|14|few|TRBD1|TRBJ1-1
CASRGQGASAEAFF
TGTGCCAGCAGGGGACAGGGGGCGTCGGCTGAAGCTTTCTTT
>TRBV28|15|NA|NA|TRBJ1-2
CASSLYRLANYGYTF
TGTGCCAGCAGTTTATACCGGCTAGCTAACTATGGCTACACCTTC
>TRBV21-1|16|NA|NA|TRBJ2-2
CASSKEESGDTGELFF
TGTGCCAGCAGCAAAGAGGAGAGCGGAGACACCGGGGAGCTGTTTTTT
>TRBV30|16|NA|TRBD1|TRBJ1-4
CAWSVLRGQTNEKLFF
TGTGCCTGGAGTGTACTTAGGGGGCAGACTAATGAAAAACTGTTTTTT
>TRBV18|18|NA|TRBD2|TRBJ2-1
CASSPRELAVGSYNEQFF
TGTGCCAGCTCACCGAGGGAACTAGCGGTGGGCTCCTACAATGAGCAGTTCTTC
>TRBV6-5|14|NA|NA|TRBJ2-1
CASSYAATYNEQFF
TGTGCCAGCAGTTACGCGGCAACCTACAATGAGCAGTTCTTC
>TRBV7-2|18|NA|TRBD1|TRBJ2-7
CASSLRTGATFLTYEQYF
TGTGCCAGCAGCCTAAGGACAGGGGCAACCTTTCTAACCTACGAGCAGTACTTC
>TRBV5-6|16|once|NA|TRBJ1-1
CASSLMIRGANTEAFF
TGTGCCAGCAGCTTGATGATCAGGGGCGCGAACACTGAAGCTTTCTTT
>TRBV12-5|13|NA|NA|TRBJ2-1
CASGLGSYNEQFF
TGTGCTAGTGGTTTGGGTAGCTATAATGAGCAGTTCTTC
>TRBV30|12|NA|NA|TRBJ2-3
CAWSVQGAKQYF
TGTGCCTGGAGTGTACAGGGCGCGAAGCAGTATTTT
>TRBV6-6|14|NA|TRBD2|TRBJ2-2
CASRLGLAGGELFF
TGTGCCAGCAGGCTCGGACTAGCCGGCGGGGAGCTGTTTTTT
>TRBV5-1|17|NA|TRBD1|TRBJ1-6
CASSTGQGGSYNSPLHF
TGCGCCAGCAGCACTGGACAGGGCGGCTCCTATAATTCACCCCTCCACTTT
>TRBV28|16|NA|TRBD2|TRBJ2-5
CASRGGEAGYQETQYF
TGTGCCAGCAGGGGAGGGGAAGCGGGGTACCAAGAGACCCAGTACTTC
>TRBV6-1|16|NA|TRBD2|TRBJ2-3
CASSEAAGVVTDTQYF
TGTGCCAGCAGTGAAGCAGCGGGGGTGGTAACAGATACGCAGTATTTT
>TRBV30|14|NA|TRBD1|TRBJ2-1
CAWRTGDSYNEQFF
TGTGCCTGGCGGACAGGAGACTCCTACAATGAGCAGTTCTTC
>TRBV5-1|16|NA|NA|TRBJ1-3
CASSLADTNSGNTIYF
TGCGCCAGCAGCTTGGCAGATACGAACTCTGGAAACACCATATATTTT
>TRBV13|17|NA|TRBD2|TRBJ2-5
CASSSRGSGGVQETQYF
TGTGCCAGCAGCTCCCGGGGTAGCGGGGGGGTACAAGAGACCCAGTACTTC
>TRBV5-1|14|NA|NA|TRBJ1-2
CASSYDGGPDGYTF
TGCGCCAGCAGCTACGACGGGGGGCCGGATGGCTACACCTTC
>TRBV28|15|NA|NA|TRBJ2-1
CASSLLESAYNEQFF
TGTGCCAGCAGTTTACTGGAGTCGGCCTACAATGAGCAGTTCTTC
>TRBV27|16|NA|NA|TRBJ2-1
CASSSSALLTYNEQFF
TGTGCCAGCAGTTCATCGGCTCTCTTGACCTACAATGAGCAGTTCTTC